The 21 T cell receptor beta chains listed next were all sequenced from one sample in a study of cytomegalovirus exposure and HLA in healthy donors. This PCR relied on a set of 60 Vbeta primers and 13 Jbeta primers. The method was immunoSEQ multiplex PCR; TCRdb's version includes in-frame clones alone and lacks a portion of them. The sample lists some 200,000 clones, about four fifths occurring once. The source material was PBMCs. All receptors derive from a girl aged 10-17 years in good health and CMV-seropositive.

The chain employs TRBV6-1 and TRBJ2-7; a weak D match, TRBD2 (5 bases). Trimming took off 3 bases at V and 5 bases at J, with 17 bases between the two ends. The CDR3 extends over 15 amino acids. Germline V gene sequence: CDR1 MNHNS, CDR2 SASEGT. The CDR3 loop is CASSDFTLGGHEQYF. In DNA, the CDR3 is TGTGCCAGCAGTGATTTTACACTAGGAGGCCACGAGCAGTACTTC.

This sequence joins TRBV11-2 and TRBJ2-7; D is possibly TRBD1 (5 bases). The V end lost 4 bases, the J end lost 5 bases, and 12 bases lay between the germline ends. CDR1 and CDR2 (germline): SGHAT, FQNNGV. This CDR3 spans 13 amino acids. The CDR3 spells CASSSVRDNEQYF. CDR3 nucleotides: TGTGCCAGCAGCTCCGTCAGGGATAACGAGCAGTACTTC.

This CDR3 reads CASSSWGQDTGELFF. The CDR3 DNA sequence: TGTGCCAGCAGCTCCTGGGGACAGGACACCGGGGAGCTGTTTTTT. The genes are TRBV7-9 and TRBJ2-2; TRBD1 agrees at 8 bases. The V gene's germline CDR1 is SEHNR and CDR2 FQNEAQ (reference sequence). This CDR3 contains 15 residues. V trimming: 4 bases; J trimming: 3 bases; junction bases outside the gene matches: 4.

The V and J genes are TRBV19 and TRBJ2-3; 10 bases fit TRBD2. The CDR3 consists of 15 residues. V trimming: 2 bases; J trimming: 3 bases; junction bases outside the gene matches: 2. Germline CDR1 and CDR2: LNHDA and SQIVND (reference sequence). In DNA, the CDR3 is TGTGCCAGTAGTATACTAGCGGGGGTAACAGATACGCAGTATTTT. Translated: CASSILAGVTDTQYF.

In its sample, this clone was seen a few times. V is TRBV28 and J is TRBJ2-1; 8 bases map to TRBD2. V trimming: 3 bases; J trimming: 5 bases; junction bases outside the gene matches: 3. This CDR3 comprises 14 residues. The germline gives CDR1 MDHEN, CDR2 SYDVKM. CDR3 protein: CASSFSGADNEQFF. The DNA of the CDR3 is TGTGCCAGCAGTTTTAGCGGGGCCGACAATGAGCAGTTCTTC.

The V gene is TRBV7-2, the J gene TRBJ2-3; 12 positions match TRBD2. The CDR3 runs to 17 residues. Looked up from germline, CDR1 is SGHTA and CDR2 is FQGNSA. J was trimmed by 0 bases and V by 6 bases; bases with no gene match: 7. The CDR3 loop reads CASRVLAGGLSTDTQYF. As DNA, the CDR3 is TGTGCCAGCAGGGTACTAGCGGGGGGTCTTAGCACAGATACGCAGTATTTT.

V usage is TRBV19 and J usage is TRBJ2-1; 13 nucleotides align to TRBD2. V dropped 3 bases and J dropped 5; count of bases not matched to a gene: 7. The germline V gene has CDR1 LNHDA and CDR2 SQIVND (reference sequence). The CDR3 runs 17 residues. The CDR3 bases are TGTGCCAGTAGTATCAGGACTAGCGGGGGACTAAACAATGAGCAGTTCTTC. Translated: CASSIRTSGGLNNEQFF.

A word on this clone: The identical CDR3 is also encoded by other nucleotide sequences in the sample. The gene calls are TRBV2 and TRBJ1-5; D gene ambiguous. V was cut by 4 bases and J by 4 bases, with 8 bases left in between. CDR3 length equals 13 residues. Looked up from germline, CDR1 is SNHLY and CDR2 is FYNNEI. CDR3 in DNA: TGTGCCAGCAGTGCACGGGTGAATCAGCCCCAGCATTTT. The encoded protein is CASSARVNQPQHF.

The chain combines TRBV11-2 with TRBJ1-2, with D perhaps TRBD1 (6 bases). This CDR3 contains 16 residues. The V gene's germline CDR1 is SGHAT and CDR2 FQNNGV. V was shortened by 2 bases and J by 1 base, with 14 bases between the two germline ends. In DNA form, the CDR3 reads TGTGCCAGCAGCTTATCCACAGGGTCATTTAACTATGGCTACACCTTC. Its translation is CASSLSTGSFNYGYTF. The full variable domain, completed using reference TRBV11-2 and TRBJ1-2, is EAGVAQSPRYKIIEKRQSVAFWCNPISGHATLYWYQQILGQGPKLLIQFQNNGVVDDSQLPKDRFSAERLKGVDSTLKIQPAKLEDSAVYLCASSLSTGSFNYGYTFGSGTRLTVV.

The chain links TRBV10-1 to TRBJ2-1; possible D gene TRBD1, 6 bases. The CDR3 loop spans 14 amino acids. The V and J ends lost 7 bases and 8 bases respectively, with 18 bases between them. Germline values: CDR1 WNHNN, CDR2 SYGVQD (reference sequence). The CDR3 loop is CASTAGDTFDEQFF. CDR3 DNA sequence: TGCGCCAGCACCGCAGGGGACACCTTTGATGAGCAGTTCTTC.

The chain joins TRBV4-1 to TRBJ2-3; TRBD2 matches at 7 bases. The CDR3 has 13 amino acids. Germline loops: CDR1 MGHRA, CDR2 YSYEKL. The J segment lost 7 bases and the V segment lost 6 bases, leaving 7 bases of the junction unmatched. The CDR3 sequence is CASRITGGHTQYF. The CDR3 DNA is TGCGCCAGCAGAATTACGGGGGGACATACGCAGTATTTT.

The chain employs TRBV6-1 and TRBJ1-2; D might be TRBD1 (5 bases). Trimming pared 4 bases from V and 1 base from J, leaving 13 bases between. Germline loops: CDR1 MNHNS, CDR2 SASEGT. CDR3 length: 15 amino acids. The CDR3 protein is CASSVGGSGNYGYTF. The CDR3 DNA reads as TGTGCCAGCAGTGTGGGGGGATCGGGTAACTATGGCTACACCTTC.

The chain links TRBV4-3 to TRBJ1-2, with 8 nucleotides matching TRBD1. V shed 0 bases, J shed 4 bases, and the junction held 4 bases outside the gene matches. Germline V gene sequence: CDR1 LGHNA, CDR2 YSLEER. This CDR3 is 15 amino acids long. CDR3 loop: CASSQEVTGAYGYTF. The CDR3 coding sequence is TGCGCCAGCAGCCAAGAAGTGACAGGGGCCTATGGCTACACCTTC.

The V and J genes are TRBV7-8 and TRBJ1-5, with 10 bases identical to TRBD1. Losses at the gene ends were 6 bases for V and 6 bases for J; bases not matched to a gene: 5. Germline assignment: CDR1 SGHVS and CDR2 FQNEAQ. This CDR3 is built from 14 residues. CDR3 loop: CASSWGDRGQPQHF. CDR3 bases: TGTGCCAGCAGTTGGGGGGACAGGGGTCAGCCCCAGCATTTT.

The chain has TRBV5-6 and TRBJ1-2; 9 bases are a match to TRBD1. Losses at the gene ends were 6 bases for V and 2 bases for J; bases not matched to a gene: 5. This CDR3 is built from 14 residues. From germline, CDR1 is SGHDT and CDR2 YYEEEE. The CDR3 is CASTPGQGNYGYTF. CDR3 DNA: TGTGCCAGCACGCCGGGACAGGGAAACTATGGCTACACCTTC.

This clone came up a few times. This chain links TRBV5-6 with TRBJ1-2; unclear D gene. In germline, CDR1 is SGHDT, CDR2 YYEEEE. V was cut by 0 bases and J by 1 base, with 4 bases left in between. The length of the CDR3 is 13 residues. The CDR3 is CASSLDSNYGYTF. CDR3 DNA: TGTGCCAGCAGCTTGGACAGTAACTATGGCTACACCTTC.

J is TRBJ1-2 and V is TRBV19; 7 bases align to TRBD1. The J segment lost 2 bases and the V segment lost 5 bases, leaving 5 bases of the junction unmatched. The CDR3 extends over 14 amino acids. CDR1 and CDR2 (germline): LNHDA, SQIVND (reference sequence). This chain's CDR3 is CASSLRGQNYGYTF. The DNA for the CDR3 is TGTGCCAGTAGTCTACGGGGACAGAACTATGGCTACACCTTC.

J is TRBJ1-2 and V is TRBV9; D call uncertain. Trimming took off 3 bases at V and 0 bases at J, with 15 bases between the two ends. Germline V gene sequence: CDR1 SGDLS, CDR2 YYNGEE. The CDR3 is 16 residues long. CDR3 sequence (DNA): TGTGCCAGCAGCGCGAAATCCGGGATTACTAACTATGGCTACACCTTC. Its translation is CASSAKSGITNYGYTF. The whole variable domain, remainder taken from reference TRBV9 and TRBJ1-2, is DSGVTQTPKHLITATGQRVTLRCSPRSGDLSVYWYQQSLDQGLQFLIQYYNGEERAKGNILERFSAQQFPDLHSELNLSSLELGDSALYFCASSAKSGITNYGYTFGSGTRLTVV.

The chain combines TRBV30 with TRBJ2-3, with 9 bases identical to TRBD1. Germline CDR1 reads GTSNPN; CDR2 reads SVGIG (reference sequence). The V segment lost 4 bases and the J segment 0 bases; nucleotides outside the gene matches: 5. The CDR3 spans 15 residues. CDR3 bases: TGTGCCTGGACAAGACAGGGGGTTAGCACAGATACGCAGTATTTT. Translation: CAWTRQGVSTDTQYF. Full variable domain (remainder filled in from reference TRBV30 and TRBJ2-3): SQTIHQWPATLVQPVGSPLSLECTVEGTSNPNLYWYRQAAGRGLQLLFYSVGIGQISSEVPQNLSASRPQDRQFILSSKKLLLSDSGFYLCAWTRQGVSTDTQYFGPGTRLTVL.

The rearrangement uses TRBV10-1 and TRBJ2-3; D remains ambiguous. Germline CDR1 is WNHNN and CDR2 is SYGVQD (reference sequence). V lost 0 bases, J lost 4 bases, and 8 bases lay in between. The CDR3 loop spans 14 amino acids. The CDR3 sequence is CASSESSQADTQYF. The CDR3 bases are TGCGCCAGCAGTGAGTCGAGCCAGGCAGATACGCAGTATTTT.

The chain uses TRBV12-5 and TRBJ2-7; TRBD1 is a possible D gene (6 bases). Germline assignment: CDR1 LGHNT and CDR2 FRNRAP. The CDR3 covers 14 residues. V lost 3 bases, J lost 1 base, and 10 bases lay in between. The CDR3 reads CASGLQGLSYEQYF. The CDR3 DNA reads TGTGCTAGTGGTTTACAGGGCTTGTCCTACGAGCAGTACTTC.